These T cell receptor beta chains were read from a single sample in a study of T cell repertoires in cytomegalovirus infection. TCRdb independently ran MiXCR on the reads; one entry per CDR3 protein. The sample holds 500,000 to 600,000 distinct CDR3 sequences, more than 15% seen once. Material: CD8+ T cells from PBMCs. The receptors stem from a human donor in good health (CMV status not recorded). Some clones in this sample may be carry-over from other donors' samples. Both conserved end residues are part of each CDR3. Fields, in order: J gene, CDR3 length, clone size, V gene, D gene, CDR3 protein, CDR3 DNA. A D gene is named only where the DNA matches it firmly. Clone size appears in some rows only: once, few, many, or a class for an expanded clone.

J gene: TRBJ2-3; CDR3 length: 16; clone size: many; V gene: TRBV7-6; D gene: TRBD2; CDR3 protein: CASSLSVGGAADTQYF; CDR3 DNA: TGTGCCAGCAGCTTATCGGTCGGGGGGGCCGCGGATACGCAGTATTTT
J gene: TRBJ2-3; CDR3 length: 17; clone size: few; V gene: TRBV7-8; D gene: TRBD2; CDR3 protein: CASSFPRGGLSTDTQYF; CDR3 DNA: TGTGCCAGCAGCTTCCCGCGCGGGGGACTGAGCACAGATACGCAGTATTTT
J gene: TRBJ2-7; CDR3 length: 15; clone size: many; V gene: TRBV11-2; D gene: TRBD1; CDR3 protein: CASSMGTGSSYEQYF; CDR3 DNA: TGTGCCAGCAGCATGGGGACAGGGAGCTCCTACGAGCAGTACTTC
J gene: TRBJ2-1; CDR3 length: 13; clone size: -; V gene: TRBV10-2; D gene: -; CDR3 protein: CASSELPRNEQFF; CDR3 DNA: TGCGCCAGCAGTGAGTTACCCCGAAATGAGCAGTTCTTC
J gene: TRBJ2-2; CDR3 length: 14; clone size: -; V gene: TRBV3-1; D gene: TRBD1; CDR3 protein: CASNRTGHTGELFF; CDR3 DNA: TGTGCCAGCAACAGGACAGGACACACCGGGGAGCTGTTTTTT
J gene: TRBJ2-7; CDR3 length: 14; clone size: -; V gene: TRBV11-2; D gene: -; CDR3 protein: CASSLETEPYEQYF; CDR3 DNA: TGTGCCAGCAGCTTAGAGACAGAGCCCTACGAGCAGTACTTC
J gene: TRBJ1-1; CDR3 length: 14; clone size: -; V gene: TRBV19; D gene: -; CDR3 protein: CASSMTEMNTEAFF; CDR3 DNA: TGTGCCAGTAGTATGACAGAAATGAACACTGAAGCTTTCTTT
J gene: TRBJ2-3; CDR3 length: 15; clone size: few; V gene: TRBV5-6; D gene: -; CDR3 protein: CASSVGGGPTDTQYF; CDR3 DNA: TGTGCCAGCAGCGTGGGCGGTGGCCCTACAGATACGCAGTATTTT
J gene: TRBJ2-1; CDR3 length: 16; clone size: -; V gene: TRBV28; D gene: TRBD2; CDR3 protein: CASSPPGTSSYNEQFF; CDR3 DNA: TGTGCCAGCAGTCCGCCCGGGACTAGCTCCTACAATGAGCAGTTCTTC
J gene: TRBJ2-5; CDR3 length: 13; clone size: many; V gene: TRBV7-9; D gene: -; CDR3 protein: CASSLSSWETQYF; CDR3 DNA: TGTGCCAGCAGCTTATCGTCGTGGGAGACCCAGTACTTC
J gene: TRBJ2-3; CDR3 length: 17; clone size: many; V gene: TRBV6-1; D gene: -; CDR3 protein: CASSDGRDFLVADTQYF; CDR3 DNA: TGTGCCAGCAGTGATGGCCGGGACTTCTTAGTGGCAGATACGCAGTATTTT
J gene: TRBJ1-1; CDR3 length: 15; clone size: many; V gene: TRBV7-8; D gene: TRBD1; CDR3 protein: CASSSAGGRDTEAFF; CDR3 DNA: TGTGCCAGCAGCTCGGCAGGGGGCAGGGACACTGAAGCTTTCTTT
J gene: TRBJ2-2; CDR3 length: 14; clone size: many; V gene: TRBV6-1; D gene: -; CDR3 protein: CASPGSFNTGELFF; CDR3 DNA: TGTGCCAGCCCCGGAAGTTTTAACACCGGGGAGCTGTTTTTT
J gene: TRBJ1-4; CDR3 length: 14; clone size: many; V gene: TRBV11-2; D gene: -; CDR3 protein: CASSSDNIGEKLFF; CDR3 DNA: TGTGCCAGCAGCTCCGACAACATAGGGGAAAAACTGTTTTTT
J gene: TRBJ2-7; CDR3 length: 14; clone size: many; V gene: TRBV7-9; D gene: -; CDR3 protein: CASSSGTDRYEQYF; CDR3 DNA: TGTGCCAGCAGCTCGGGGACGGACCGCTACGAGCAGTACTTC
J gene: TRBJ2-5; CDR3 length: 12; clone size: many; V gene: TRBV27; D gene: -; CDR3 protein: CASSLYGETQYF; CDR3 DNA: TGTGCCAGCAGTTTATACGGGGAGACCCAGTACTTC
J gene: TRBJ2-1; CDR3 length: 12; clone size: many; V gene: TRBV12-3/TRBV12-4; D gene: TRBD1; CDR3 protein: CASSLGQAEQFF; CDR3 DNA: TGTGCCAGCAGCCTAGGACAGGCAGAGCAGTTCTTC
J gene: TRBJ2-1; CDR3 length: 18; clone size: many; V gene: TRBV2; D gene: TRBD2; CDR3 protein: CASSGLAEVPPSYNEQFF; CDR3 DNA: TGTGCCAGCAGTGGACTAGCGGAAGTGCCACCCTCCTACAATGAGCAGTTCTTC
J gene: TRBJ1-4; CDR3 length: 14; clone size: many; V gene: TRBV10-3; D gene: -; CDR3 protein: CAISDEGETEKLFF; CDR3 DNA: TGTGCCATCAGTGATGAGGGGGAGACTGAAAAACTGTTTTTT
J gene: TRBJ1-5; CDR3 length: 13; clone size: many; V gene: TRBV28; D gene: TRBD1; CDR3 protein: CASSSTGGQPQHF; CDR3 DNA: TGTGCCAGCAGCTCGACAGGGGGTCAGCCCCAGCATTTT
J gene: TRBJ2-5; CDR3 length: 14; clone size: medium-sized; V gene: TRBV7-2; D gene: -; CDR3 protein: CASSLDGGLETQYF; CDR3 DNA: TGTGCCAGCAGCTTAGACGGGGGCTTGGAGACCCAGTACTTC
J gene: TRBJ2-7; CDR3 length: 14; clone size: many; V gene: TRBV11-2; D gene: -; CDR3 protein: CASSLDLRVYEQYF; CDR3 DNA: TGTGCCAGCAGCTTAGATCTAAGGGTCTACGAGCAGTACTTC
J gene: TRBJ2-6; CDR3 length: 19; clone size: few; V gene: TRBV28; D gene: -; CDR3 protein: CASSLFLVSESSGANVLTF; CDR3 DNA: TGTGCCAGCAGTTTATTTTTAGTTTCGGAATCCTCTGGGGCCAACGTCCTGACTTTC